The 5 T cell receptor beta chains below come from one sample, sequenced in a study of cytomegalovirus exposure and HLA in healthy donors. Sequencing was performed with immunoSEQ multiplex PCR; in TCRdb, only in-frame clones are kept and a portion is missing. This table has 100,000 to 150,000 clones, about 91% appearing once. The specimen was PBMCs. These receptors were obtained from a woman in her late teens or twenties in good health and CMV-seronegative.

This chain uses TRBV25-1 with TRBJ2-2; 8 bases are a match to TRBD2. This CDR3 is built from 13 residues. CDR1 is MGHDK and CDR2 is SYGVNS in the germline V gene. The ends lost 9 bases at V and 5 bases at J; junction bases unmatched: 5. The CDR3 nucleotides are TGTGCCAGTGCGGGGGGCTGGACCGGGGAGCTGTTTTTT. Translated, it gives CASAGGWTGELFF.

This chain links TRBV19 with TRBJ1-1; D remains ambiguous. The CDR3 is 15 amino acids. Germline V gives CDR1 LNHDA, CDR2 SQIVND (reference sequence). Trimming shortened V by 7 bases and J by 0 bases, and 15 bases separated the two germline ends. CDR3 loop: CASTRKKTLNTEAFF. The CDR3 bases are TGTGCCAGTACACGTAAAAAAACATTGAACACTGAAGCTTTCTTT.

The V call is TRBV5-1, the J call TRBJ2-5; tentative D call: TRBD1 (6 bases). Germline loops: CDR1 SGHRS, CDR2 YFSETQ. V gave up 1 base and J gave up 3 bases, with 13 bases separating them. The CDR3 totals 15 residues. The CDR3, as DNA: TGCGCCAGCAGCTTGACAGGGTCATCGGAAGAGACCCAGTACTTC. Its translation: CASSLTGSSEETQYF.

J is TRBJ2-5 and V is TRBV6-5; D unclear. The V and J ends lost 6 bases and 7 bases respectively, with 9 bases between them. Germline-derived CDR1 and CDR2 are MNHEY and SVGAGI. CDR3 length equals 11 residues. For the CDR3, the DNA is TGTGCCAGCAGCTCAAGAGGGACCCAGTACTTC. Its protein product is CASSSRGTQYF.

The J gene is TRBJ2-7, the V gene TRBV10-3; D unresolved. This CDR3 region has 13 residues. Per the germline V gene, CDR1 is ENHRY and CDR2 is SYGVKD. Trimming left V 2 bases short and J 4 bases short, with 9 bases between. The CDR3 coding sequence is TGTGCCATCAGTGAGGCTTCTAGGTACGAGCAGTACTTC. It yields the protein CAISEASRYEQYF.